The clone carrying this T cell receptor beta chain came up a few times. No antigen is known for it. These data originate in a study of radiotherapy plus CTLA-4 blockade in lung cancer. Measured with immunoSEQ multiplex PCR; TCRdb has only the in-frame clones, and not every one. The repertoire consists of about 67,000 clones, with more than 70% occurring once and the leading ten covering approximately 15%. V shed 2 bases and J 0 bases; nucleotides not matched to a gene: 5. The germline V gene has CDR1 MNHNS and CDR2 SASEGT. The CDR3 loop spans 18 amino acids. Regarding the study as a whole: In blood, TCR clones derived from the tumor expanded after radiotherapy plus ipilimumab.

The rearrangement links TRBV6-1 to TRBJ2-1; TRBD2 aligns across 12 bases. Here the sequenced sample was peripheral blood, taken from a patient treated with radiotherapy plus ipilimumab. The origin of this receptor is a human donor with non-small cell lung cancer whose response to radiotherapy plus ipilimumab could not be evaluated. Some clones in this sample may be carry-over from other donors' samples. Here the CDR3 DNA reads TGTGCCAGCAGTGAACGGTCTAGCGGGGGGGTCTCCTACAATGAGCAGTTCTTC. The encoded protein is CASSERSSGGVSYNEQFF.